Shown below are 27 T cell receptor beta chains from a single sample sequenced in a study of response to subunit inactivated influenza vaccine. Each CDR3 protein is one row after TCRdb ran MiXCR on the RT-PCR reads. The sample includes fewer than 700,000 distinct CDR3 sequences, 10% to 15% of them seen just once. This sample comprised PBMCs from blood, obtained more than 35 days after vaccination. These receptors were taken from a man between 50 and 59 years old who received an inactivated influenza vaccine.

The sample holds many counts of this clonotype. This chain links TRBV6-2 or TRBV6-3 with TRBJ2-1, with D maybe TRBD1 (6 bases). Germline loops: CDR1 MNHEY, CDR2 SVGEGT. This CDR3 region has 15 residues. Trimming cost V 8 bases and J 1 base, with 15 bases left between them. The CDR3, as DNA: TGTGCCAGCGAGGTGGGACACTCATCCTACAATGAGCAGTTCTTC. Its protein is CASEVGHSSYNEQFF.

This chain uses TRBV5-1 with TRBJ1-1, with D unclear. Trimming removed 1 base at V and 1 base at J, with 8 bases between. CDR1 SGHRS and CDR2 YFSETQ come from the germline V gene. The CDR3 sequence is 14 residues long. CDR3 region: CASSLIQRNTEAFF. The CDR3 DNA reads as TGCGCCAGCAGCTTGATACAGAGGAACACTGAAGCTTTCTTT. Complete variable domain (other parts from reference TRBV5-1 and TRBJ1-1): KAGVTQTPRYLIKTRGQQVTLSCSPISGHRSVSWYQQTPGQGLQFLFEYFSETQRNKGNFPGRFSGRQFSNSRSEMNVSTLELGDSALYLCASSLIQRNTEAFFGQGTRLTVV.

Only a few counts were recorded for this clonotype. The rearrangement joins TRBV7-9 to TRBJ2-1, with 7 bases that match TRBD2. Germline V gene sequence: CDR1 SEHNR, CDR2 FQNEAQ (reference sequence). J lost 9 bases, V lost 5 bases, and 7 bases had no gene match. This CDR3 comprises 13 residues. The CDR3 nucleotides read TGTGCCAGCAGCCGCACGGGGGAGGGTGAGCAGTTCTTC. Amino acid sequence: CASSRTGEGEQFF.

Remarks on this clonotype: The junction shows a germline mismatch at one end, possibly a read error. The CDR3 sequence: CASSLDAGAYNEQFF. The CDR3 DNA reads as TGTGCTAGCAGCTTGGATGCAGGAGCCTACAATGAGCAGTTCTTC. The V call is TRBV7-7, the J call TRBJ2-1, with no clear D. The CDR3 runs to 15 residues. Germline V CDR1 and CDR2: SSHAT, FNYEAQ (reference sequence).

The V and J genes are TRBV6-4 and TRBJ2-2; TRBD1 aligns across 9 bases. Germline-derived CDR1 and CDR2 are MRHNA and SNTAGT. The CDR3 extends over 15 amino acids. The trim removed 5 bases at V and 7 bases at J, leaving 8 bases unmatched. CDR3 sequence (DNA): TGTGCCAGCAGTCCACAGGGGGCGCATGGCGGGGAGCTGTTTTTT. Residues: CASSPQGAHGGELFF.

This clonotype was picked up a small number of times. The chain couples TRBV12-3 or TRBV12-4 to TRBJ1-6; 7 nucleotides match TRBD1. Losses at the gene ends were 5 bases for V and 10 bases for J; bases not matched to a gene: 8. This CDR3 is built from 14 residues. Here the CDR3 DNA reads TGTGCCAGCAGTCATAGAACAGGGGAGTCACCCCTCCACTTT. Encoded protein: CASSHRTGESPLHF.

This rearrangement joins TRBV7-6 to TRBJ2-5, with TRBD2 as a possible D gene (5 bases). The CDR3 is 14 residues long. Per the germline V gene, CDR1 is SGHVS and CDR2 is FNYEAQ. V lost 1 base, J lost 4 bases, and 10 bases lay in between. The DNA for the CDR3 is TGTGCCAGCAGCTTAGTTCCCGAGGGAGAGACCCAGTACTTC. This translates into CASSLVPEGETQYF.

In its sample, this clonotype was seen a few times. This rearrangement joins TRBV5-5 to TRBJ2-5, with D tentatively TRBD1 (6 bases). Trimming pared 3 bases from V and 2 bases from J, leaving 20 bases between. CDR3 length: 17 residues. The V gene's germline CDR1 is SGHKS and CDR2 YYEKEE (reference sequence). CDR3: CASSSYLTGRGQETQYF. In DNA, the CDR3 is TGTGCCAGCAGCTCCTACCTGACAGGCCGGGGTCAAGAGACCCAGTACTTC.

This clonotype was detected ten times or more. V gene TRBV4-1 combines with J gene TRBJ2-7; 9 bases agree with TRBD1. V shed 4 bases and J 5 bases; nucleotides not matched to a gene: 12. The CDR3 totals 16 residues. Germline values: CDR1 MGHRA, CDR2 YSYEKL. CDR3 sequence reads: CASSRLRGQGLHEQYF. In DNA, the CDR3 is TGCGCCAGCAGCCGACTAAGGGGACAGGGATTGCACGAGCAGTACTTC.

The V and J genes are TRBV5-1 and TRBJ2-7; tentative D call: TRBD1 (6 bases). Germline-derived CDR1 and CDR2 are SGHRS and YFSETQ. V was trimmed by 5 bases and J by 0 bases, leaving 12 bases between them. The CDR3 contains 14 residues. The DNA of the CDR3 is TGCGCCAGCAGATTCGGACAGAGCTCCTACGAGCAGTACTTC. Translation: CASRFGQSSYEQYF.

The chain has TRBV20-1 and TRBJ2-7; D possibly corresponds to TRBD2 (7 bases). This CDR3 has 14 residues. CDR1 is DFQATT and CDR2 is SNEGSKA in the germline V gene (reference sequence). With 0 bases removed from V and 3 bases from J, the gap between germline ends came to 12 bases. The CDR3 DNA sequence: TGCAGTGCTAGAGATCCGGGGGGCCTCTACGAGCAGTACTTC. Translated, it gives CSARDPGGLYEQYF.

The chain employs TRBV21-1 and TRBJ2-1; the table's D gene call, TRBD2, was not cross checked with the DNA. TRBV21-1 is an annotated pseudogene. CDR3 size: 18 residues. The CDR3 region has the DNA TGTGCCATCAGCCCCCCGCTACCGAGAGGTTACTCCTACAATGAGCAGTTCTTC. Encoded protein: CAISPPLPRGYSYNEQFF.

This clonotype was counted between two and nine times. V usage is TRBV4-1 and J usage is TRBJ2-1; the D gene is possibly TRBD1 (7 bases). There are 15 residues in the CDR3. V dropped 0 bases and J dropped 9 bases, with 15 bases sitting between them. Germline-derived CDR1 and CDR2 are MGHRA and YSYEKL. The CDR3: CASSQESGGRGEQFF. The CDR3 DNA sequence: TGCGCCAGCAGCCAAGAATCAGGGGGGCGGGGTGAGCAGTTCTTC.

This chain links TRBV12-3 or TRBV12-4 with TRBJ2-1, with TRBD1 identical over 9 bases. V dropped 6 bases and J dropped 3; count of bases not matched to a gene: 6. This CDR3 has 15 amino acids. CDR3 sequence (DNA): TGTGCCAGCAGCCGGGACAGGGCTAACTACAATGAGCAGTTCTTC. This translates into CASSRDRANYNEQFF.

V and J are TRBV7-9 and TRBJ2-1; D call uncertain. The germline V gene has CDR1 SEHNR and CDR2 FQNEAQ (reference sequence). Trimming shortened V by 2 bases and J by 0 bases, and 8 bases separated the two germline ends. CDR3 length equals 15 residues. CDR3 amino acids: CASSLQESSYNEQFF. DNA of the CDR3: TGTGCCAGCAGCTTACAGGAGAGCTCCTACAATGAGCAGTTCTTC.

This clonotype was recorded a few times. V and J are TRBV7-9 and TRBJ1-5; 7 bases are shared with TRBD1. CDR3 length: 14 amino acids. From germline, CDR1 is SEHNR and CDR2 FQNEAQ (reference sequence). J gave up 4 bases and V 5 bases, and 5 bases lay outside the gene matches. The CDR3 region has the DNA TGTGCCAGCAGCCCAGGGGGGCCAAATCAGCCCCAGCATTTT. Its translation is CASSPGGPNQPQHF.

There are many counts of this clonotype. The rearrangement joins TRBV4-3 to TRBJ2-3; TRBD1 agrees at 8 bases. The V gene's germline CDR1 is LGHNA and CDR2 YSLEER. After removal of 4 bases from V and 6 bases from J, the junction contained 12 bases not matched to a gene. The CDR3 runs 16 residues. CDR3 nucleotide sequence: TGCGCCAGCAGCCCAAACCTCGGACAGGGAGGCGATACGCAGTATTTT. Its protein product is CASSPNLGQGGDTQYF.

This clonotype was seen many times. The chain links TRBV20-1 to TRBJ2-5; 8 bases fit TRBD1. V shed 3 bases and J 4 bases; nucleotides not matched to a gene: 4. Germline values: CDR1 DFQATT, CDR2 SNEGSKA (reference sequence). The CDR3 length is 13 residues. CDR3 in amino acids: CSASRGPGETQYF. CDR3 DNA sequence: TGCAGTGCTAGCAGGGGGCCGGGAGAGACCCAGTACTTC.

The genes are TRBV7-9 and TRBJ2-7, with a possible D match to TRBD1 (7 bases). Germline assignment: CDR1 SEHNR and CDR2 FQNEAQ (reference sequence). The CDR3 extends over 16 amino acids. Trimming took off 4 bases at V and 2 bases at J, with 18 bases between the two ends. The CDR3, as DNA: TGTGCCAGCAGCTCGCCTCGGGCAGGGGGGACCTACGAGCAGTACTTC. As protein: CASSSPRAGGTYEQYF.

This clonotype was seen more than once but under ten times. The chain carries TRBV29-1 and TRBJ2-5; weak D call: TRBD1 (6 bases). From germline, CDR1 is SQVTM and CDR2 ANQGSEA. V lost 6 bases and J 2 bases, leaving 16 bases between the germline ends. This CDR3 has 14 residues. As DNA, the CDR3 is TGCAGCGTCTCCCCCTGGACAGCTCAAGAGACCCAGTACTTC. Translated, it gives CSVSPWTAQETQYF.

This clonotype was seen a few times. The chain employs TRBV19 and TRBJ2-3; D call uncertain. Germline V gene data show CDR1 as LNHDA and CDR2 as SQIVND (reference sequence). The CDR3 extends over 13 amino acids. Trimming shortened V by 3 bases and J by 4 bases, and 8 bases separated the two germline ends. CDR3 bases: TGTGCCAGTAGTATGGTAGCTGCAGATACGCAGTATTTT. Translated: CASSMVAADTQYF.

The chain recombines TRBV14 with TRBJ2-5, with D possibly matching TRBD2 (5 bases). The CDR3 consists of 14 residues. Trimming took off 6 bases at V and 2 bases at J, with 13 bases between the two ends. Germline CDR1 is SGHDN and CDR2 is FVKESK. CDR3 loop: CASSRARTQETQYF. CDR3 in DNA: TGTGCCAGCAGTAGGGCAAGGACTCAAGAGACCCAGTACTTC. The complete variable domain, with remaining parts taken from reference TRBV14 and TRBJ2-5, reads EAGVTQFPSHSVIEKGQTVTLRCDPISGHDNLYWYRRVMGKEIKFLLHFVKESKQDESGMPNNRFLAERTGGTYSTLKVQPAELEDSGVYFCASSRARTQETQYFGPGTRLLVL.

The chain recombines TRBV7-2 with TRBJ2-7; no clear D gene. V was clipped by 2 bases and J by 0 bases, with 8 bases between them. This CDR3 region has 14 residues. Germline V gene data show CDR1 as SGHTA and CDR2 as FQGNSA. The CDR3 sequence: CASSLMVASYEQYF. CDR3 DNA sequence: TGTGCCAGCAGCTTAATGGTGGCCTCCTACGAGCAGTACTTC.

Only a few counts were recorded for this clonotype. The chain joins TRBV27 to TRBJ1-4, with 8 bases lining up with TRBD1. The germline CDR1 and CDR2 sequences are MNHEY and SMNVEV (reference sequence). This CDR3 region has 16 residues. The junction had 6 bases not matched to a gene; V was cut back by 3 bases and J by 3 bases. CDR3 loop: CASSLVWTGSNEKLFF. CDR3 DNA sequence: TGTGCCAGCAGTTTGGTATGGACAGGGTCTAATGAAAAACTGTTTTTT.

This clonotype was recorded a few times. The rearrangement joins TRBV5-5 to TRBJ2-7; D is unresolved. The CDR3 is 15 amino acids. Germline CDR1 reads SGHKS; CDR2 reads YYEKEE (reference sequence). Trimming took off 0 bases at V and 0 bases at J, with 10 bases between the two ends. CDR3 bases: TGTGCCAGCAGCTTGGCGCCCTCCTCCTCCTACGAGCAGTACTTC. This gives the protein CASSLAPSSSYEQYF.

This clonotype was seen only a few times. The rearrangement joins TRBV18 to TRBJ2-7; D possibly uses TRBD1 or TRBD2 (6 bases each). Germline V lookup: CDR1 KGHSH, CDR2 LQKENI. The CDR3 sequence is 16 residues long. Trimming cost V 4 bases and J 5 bases, with 21 bases left between them. The chain's CDR3 is CASSRGVGGPFDEQYF. In DNA, the CDR3 is TGTGCCAGCTCACGCGGAGTGGGGGGCCCCTTCGACGAGCAGTACTTC.

This clonotype came up a few times. The chain recombines TRBV25-1 with TRBJ1-2; D is ambiguous. Germline-derived CDR1 and CDR2 are MGHDK and SYGVNS. The V end lost 4 bases, the J end lost 4 bases, and 10 bases lay between the germline ends. This CDR3 spans 13 amino acids. The CDR3 loop is CASSGPMTYGYTF. Here the CDR3 DNA reads TGTGCCAGCAGTGGTCCTATGACCTATGGCTACACCTTC.